These T cell receptor beta chains were read from a single sample in a study of cytomegalovirus exposure and HLA in healthy donors. Sequenced by immunoSEQ multiplex PCR; TCRdb stores in-frame clones only, minus some. The repertoire holds roughly 110,000 clones, with 70% to 80% as singletons. The sample was PBMCs. Source of these receptors: a boy younger than 18 in good health and CMV-seronegative. Both conserved end residues are part of each CDR3. The D gene is left open where the match is weak. Where a row states a size, it is once, few, many or the class of an expanded clone; other rows omit it.

v_call	clone_size	d_call	j_call	cdr3_nt	cdr3_aa
TRBV6-6	.	TRBD1	TRBJ2-7	TGTGCCAGCAGAGACCCGGGACAGTCATCCTACGAGCAGTACTTC	CASRDPGQSSYEQYF
TRBV5-8	.	.	TRBJ1-1	TGTGCCAGCAGCTCCCTTGGGCAAACAACTGAAGCTTTCTTT	CASSSLGQTTEAFF
TRBV6-1	few	TRBD1	TRBJ2-7	TGTGCCAGCAGTGAAGCACCGGGACAGGCCTACGAGCAGTACTTC	CASSEAPGQAYEQYF
TRBV11-2	.	.	TRBJ2-1	TGTGCCAGCAGCTTAGGACAGGCTTTGGAGCAGTTCTTC	CASSLGQALEQFF
TRBV27	.	.	TRBJ1-2	TGTGCCAGCACGGACAGCCCGGGCGGTGGCTACACCTTC	CASTDSPGGGYTF
TRBV2	.	TRBD2	TRBJ2-7	TGTGCCAGCAGCCCGGTCGTGGGAGGGCCCTACGAGCAGTACTTC	CASSPVVGGPYEQYF
TRBV19	once	TRBD1	TRBJ1-4	TGTGCCAGTCGAATACAGGGGATGGTTGAAAAACTGTTTTTT	CASRIQGMVEKLFF
TRBV5-1	.	.	TRBJ1-1	TGCGCCAGCAGCTTGGTACAGGATATAGGCACTGAAGCTTTCTTT	CASSLVQDIGTEAFF
TRBV19	.	TRBD1	TRBJ2-7	TGTGCCAGTCGGACTCAGGGGGCGGACGAGCAGTACTTC	CASRTQGADEQYF
TRBV2	.	.	TRBJ2-6	TGTGCCAGCAGTTGGGAACAGGCCGGCTCTGGGGCCAACGTCCTGACTTTC	CASSWEQAGSGANVLTF
TRBV30	.	.	TRBJ1-1	TGTGCCCGGAGTCAGAACCCGGACACCATGAACACTGAAGCTTTCTTT	CARSQNPDTMNTEAFF
TRBV2	once	.	TRBJ1-3	TGTGCCAGCAGTGAAGTACTGAGAACCGATGAGGGCTCTGGAAACACCATATATTTT	CASSEVLRTDEGSGNTIYF
TRBV6-1	.	TRBD1	TRBJ1-1	TGTGCCATTTCCTCGGGACAGGGGAACACTGAAGCTTTCTTT	CAISSGQGNTEAFF
TRBV6-6	.	TRBD1	TRBJ2-3	TGTGCCAGCAGTAACCGGGACAGCCTGCAGTATTTT	CASSNRDSLQYF
TRBV2	.	TRBD1	TRBJ1-5	TGTGCCAGCAGTGAAGTACCCAGGGGGACTTATCAGCCCCAGCATTTT	CASSEVPRGTYQPQHF
TRBV6-1	few	TRBD1	TRBJ2-7	TGTGCCAGCAGTGCCCGTGGGGACAGTGGGCAGTACTTC	CASSARGDSGQYF
TRBV30	.	TRBD2	TRBJ2-7	TGTGCCTGGAGTGTACTGGGGAGGGGCTCTAGTAGCTCCTACGAGCAGTACTTC	CAWSVLGRGSSSSYEQYF
TRBV7-9	.	.	TRBJ2-7	TGTGCCAGCAGCTTATTTGGTCAACCGGGGGACCACGAGCAGTACTTC	CASSLFGQPGDHEQYF
TRBV5-1	.	.	TRBJ2-7	TGCGCCAGCAGCTCCGCGGCCTCCTACGAGCAGTACTTC	CASSSAASYEQYF
TRBV5-1	.	.	TRBJ2-7	TGCGCCAGCAGCTTGGAGGCAAGTAGGACCTCAGGGAAGGGCGAGTACTTC	CASSLEASRTSGKGEYF
TRBV30	.	.	TRBJ2-2	TGTGCCTGGAGTGTACACCCCACCGGGGAGCTGTTTTTT	CAWSVHPTGELFF
TRBV6-1	.	.	TRBJ2-1	TGTGCCAGCGGGGCCCGACAGAGAAATGAGCAGTTCTTC	CASGARQRNEQFF
TRBV7-3	.	TRBD1	TRBJ1-5	TGTGCCAGCAGCTTATCTCCAGGGGGCGGTCAGCCCCAGCATTTT	CASSLSPGGGQPQHF
TRBV15	.	.	TRBJ2-7	TGTGCCACCAGCAGAGATAGGGGCTACGAGCAGTACTTC	CATSRDRGYEQYF
TRBV28	.	TRBD1	TRBJ2-5	TGTGCCAGCAGCTGGACAGGCCTCCAAGAGACCCAGTACTTC	CASSWTGLQETQYF
TRBV5-1	few	TRBD1	TRBJ1-1	TGCGCCAGCAGCACGGGGACAGGGGACACTGAAGCTTTCTTT	CASSTGTGDTEAFF
TRBV10-3	.	.	TRBJ1-5	TGTGCCATCAGGGGGGACTGGGGCAATCAGCCCCAGCATTTT	CAIRGDWGNQPQHF
TRBV10-3	.	TRBD1	TRBJ1-2	TGTGCCATCAGTGAGAGTCAGGGGCAGGGGGAAAGAGGTCTCAACTATGGCTACACCTTC	CAISESQGQGERGLNYGYTF
TRBV7-9	.	.	TRBJ1-2	TGTGCCAGCAGTTCGGACAAGAACTATGGCTACACCTTC	CASSSDKNYGYTF
TRBV5-1	.	.	TRBJ1-5	TGCGCCAGCAGCTTGGAGGCAGGGCCCAATCAGCCCCAGCATTTT	CASSLEAGPNQPQHF
TRBV28	once	.	TRBJ2-1	TGTGCCAGCAGTGGTGGTAGCGAGTACAATGAGCAGTTCTTC	CASSGGSEYNEQFF
TRBV11-2	once	.	TRBJ1-6	TGTGCCAGCAGCTCCGGAGCTTCTTATAATTCACCCCTCCACTTT	CASSSGASYNSPLHF
TRBV19	.	.	TRBJ1-2	TGTGCCAGTAGTAAGACAGGACCCTATGGCTACACCTTC	CASSKTGPYGYTF
TRBV9	.	.	TRBJ1-1	TGTGCCAGCAGCCCTCCGGGGAGGGGCCGCGCTGAAGCTTTCTTT	CASSPPGRGRAEAFF
TRBV5-1	once	.	TRBJ1-3	TGCGCCAGCTCACAGGGCTCTGGAAACACCATATATTTT	CASSQGSGNTIYF
TRBV6-5	.	TRBD1	TRBJ2-1	TGTGCCAGCAGCTTCGGGACAGGGGGCTACAATGAGCAGTTCTTC	CASSFGTGGYNEQFF
TRBV25-1	.	.	TRBJ1-5	TGTGCCAGCAGTGCCGGGAATTATAGCAATCAGCCCCAGCATTTT	CASSAGNYSNQPQHF
TRBV19	.	.	TRBJ2-1	TGTGCCAGTAGACAGGGCCGGGGGGTCGCCTACAATGAGCAGTTCTTC	CASRQGRGVAYNEQFF
TRBV5-4	.	TRBD1	TRBJ1-1	TGTGCCAGCAGCTCTCCAGGGGGCTTGGAAGCTTTCTTT	CASSSPGGLEAFF
TRBV5-1	.	TRBD1	TRBJ2-3	TGCGCCAGCAGCTTGTCCTACAGGGGGCGGGATACGCAGTATTTT	CASSLSYRGRDTQYF
TRBV25-1	.	TRBD1	TRBJ2-1	TGTGCCAGCAGCCAAACTGGACAGGGGGTCCTCAATGAGCAGTTCTTC	CASSQTGQGVLNEQFF
TRBV6-6	.	TRBD1	TRBJ1-1	TGTGCCAGCAGTCCCAACAGGGGGAACACTGAAGCTTTCTTT	CASSPNRGNTEAFF
TRBV19	.	TRBD1	TRBJ1-4	TGTGCCAGTAGTATAACGGGGACAGTGGGTGAAAAACTGTTTTTT	CASSITGTVGEKLFF
TRBV27	few	TRBD1	TRBJ2-5	TGTGCCAGCAGTTCGGCAGGGGGCGCGGAAGAGACCCAGTACTTC	CASSSAGGAEETQYF
TRBV9	.	.	TRBJ2-2	TGTGCCAGCAGCGCGGGGTGGGACGGGGAGCTGTTTTTT	CASSAGWDGELFF
TRBV30	once	.	TRBJ2-1	TGTGCCTGGAGTGTACCCAGGTCTGGGCAGTTCTTC	CAWSVPRSGQFF
TRBV5-1	few	.	TRBJ1-4	TGCGCCAGCAGCCCGGACATTCTAGCGGCCCGCGGGGAAAAACTGTTTTTT	CASSPDILAARGEKLFF
TRBV6-6	.	.	TRBJ2-7	TGTGCCAGCAGACCCTCGGGAATCCACTACGAGCAGTACTTC	CASRPSGIHYEQYF
TRBV5-4	few	TRBD1	TRBJ1-1	TGTGCCAGCAGCTTCCAGGGGGCGCGGTACACTGAAGCTTTCTTT	CASSFQGARYTEAFF
TRBV11-2	.	TRBD1	TRBJ2-7	TGTGCCAGCAGCTCCCCGGGACAGGGTACCTACGAGCAGTACTTC	CASSSPGQGTYEQYF
TRBV19	.	TRBD2	TRBJ2-1	TGTGCCAGTAGTATAGAAAGCGGCGGGAGGGCCAATGAGCAGTTCTTC	CASSIESGGRANEQFF
TRBV29-1	.	.	TRBJ2-1	TGCAGCGTTATTAGTATCGTTAATGAGCAGTTCTTC	CSVISIVNEQFF
TRBV11-3	.	TRBD2	TRBJ2-1	TGTGCCAGCAGCGTTAGCGGGGGGCCGTACAATGAGCAGTTCTTC	CASSVSGGPYNEQFF
TRBV29-1	.	.	TRBJ2-7	TGCAGCGTTGCTGTCGGGAACTACGAGCAGTACTTC	CSVAVGNYEQYF
TRBV7-8	.	.	TRBJ1-5	TGTGCCAGCAGCTTAGCTTACGCGAATCAGCCCCAGCATTTT	CASSLAYANQPQHF
TRBV5-4	.	TRBD1	TRBJ2-7	TGTGCCAGCAGTTTGGGACAGGGTGACGAGCAGTACTTC	CASSLGQGDEQYF
TRBV6-5	.	.	TRBJ2-7	TGTGCCAGCAGTTACTCGTCCAGGGTGGGGGAGCAGTACTTC	CASSYSSRVGEQYF
TRBV11-2	.	TRBD1	TRBJ2-3	TGTGCCAGCAGCTTAGATAGGAGGACAGGGGCCTCAGATACGCAGTATTTT	CASSLDRRTGASDTQYF
TRBV5-4	.	.	TRBJ1-5	TGTGCCAGCAGCTTCGGCGGCGAAAATCAGCCCCAGCATTTT	CASSFGGENQPQHF
TRBV9	.	TRBD2	TRBJ2-2	TGTGCCAGCAGCCCCCGTGGGCGGGAGACCGGGGAGCTGTTTTTT	CASSPRGRETGELFF